This TCR beta chain emerged from a study of Graves' ophthalmopathy and Graves' hyperthyroidism. As for the study in general: Peripheral blood was gathered at first diagnosis, ahead of any treatment whatsoever. Study-wide results and limits: Also, most clonotypes expanded in the thyroid above 0.001 frequency appeared in blood.

As to this clonotype: Its target is unknown.

Investigators amplified TCR beta CDR3 regions from RNA transcripts. The library came from an HTBI-primed first-round RT-PCR and a second-round multiplex PCR. TCRdb passed the multiplex PCR reads through MiXCR, listing each CDR3 protein once. This sample has 600,000 to 650,000 distinct CDR3 sequences, with about 20% found just once. Trimming pared 4 bases from V and 5 bases from J, leaving 15 bases between. The CDR3 has 15 residues. Germline assignment: CDR1 MNHEY and CDR2 SMNVEV (reference sequence). PBMCs had their origin in fresh peripheral blood (roughly 9.3 ml). The sequenced sample was peripheral blood. J is TRBJ1-5 and V is TRBV27; D not resolved. The source of this sequence is a woman younger than 35 with stable Graves' hyperthyroidism. Some clones in this sample may be carry-over from other donors' samples. For the CDR3, the DNA is TGTGCCAGCAGTTGGTCGGGAGGGCTGGATCAGCCCCAGCATTTT. Encoded protein: CASSWSGGLDQPQHF.